A selection of T cell receptor beta chains follows, all from one sample in a study of cytomegalovirus exposure and HLA in healthy donors. Sequencing used immunoSEQ multiplex PCR; TCRdb keeps in-frame clones, though not all of them. The table lists 60,000 to 75,000 clones, less than 70% of them singletons, with approximately 2.9% in the top ten. Material: PBMCs. The receptors were sampled from a woman in her 50s in good health and CMV-seronegative. Both conserved end residues are part of each CDR3. Fields, in order: clone size, V gene, J gene, D gene, CDR3 protein, CDR3 DNA. The D gene is left open where the match is weak. Not every row has a clone size; where given, it reads once, few, many or a size class.

clone size: NA; V gene: TRBV11-2; J gene: TRBJ1-2; D gene: TRBD1; CDR3 protein: CASSLQGAANYGYTF; CDR3 DNA: TGTGCCAGCAGCTTACAGGGGGCAGCTAACTATGGCTACACCTTC
clone size: NA; V gene: TRBV28; J gene: TRBJ2-5; D gene: TRBD1; CDR3 protein: CASSLGPGTVQETQYF; CDR3 DNA: TGTGCCAGCAGCCTAGGGCCCGGGACAGTTCAAGAGACCCAGTACTTC
clone size: NA; V gene: TRBV19; J gene: TRBJ1-2; D gene: NA; CDR3 protein: CASYRGPGYGYTF; CDR3 DNA: TGTGCCAGCTACCGGGGTCCGGGCTATGGCTACACCTTC
clone size: NA; V gene: TRBV5-1; J gene: TRBJ2-3; D gene: TRBD2; CDR3 protein: CASSIGTSGTIDTQYF; CDR3 DNA: TGCGCCAGCAGCATCGGGACTAGCGGGACCATAGATACGCAGTATTTT
clone size: NA; V gene: TRBV30; J gene: TRBJ2-7; D gene: TRBD2; CDR3 protein: CAWSGEGEQYF; CDR3 DNA: TGTGCCTGGAGTGGGGAGGGGGAGCAGTACTTC
clone size: NA; V gene: TRBV14; J gene: TRBJ1-2; D gene: TRBD1; CDR3 protein: CASSSFQGARWGYTF; CDR3 DNA: TGTGCCAGCAGCTCTTTCCAGGGGGCCAGGTGGGGCTACACCTTC
clone size: few; V gene: TRBV6-5; J gene: TRBJ2-7; D gene: TRBD1; CDR3 protein: CASSYSTGGRSYEQYF; CDR3 DNA: TGTGCCAGCAGTTACTCGACAGGGGGGAGGTCCTACGAGCAGTACTTC
clone size: medium-sized; V gene: TRBV7-9; J gene: TRBJ2-1; D gene: TRBD1; CDR3 protein: CASRFGQAAAREQFF; CDR3 DNA: TGTGCCAGCAGGTTTGGACAGGCGGCCGCTCGAGAGCAGTTCTTC
clone size: NA; V gene: TRBV7-3; J gene: TRBJ2-7; D gene: NA; CDR3 protein: CASSLAGQNYEQYF; CDR3 DNA: TGTGCCAGCAGCTTAGCGGGACAGAACTACGAGCAGTACTTC
clone size: few; V gene: TRBV7-9; J gene: TRBJ2-7; D gene: NA; CDR3 protein: CASSPGVLPYEQYF; CDR3 DNA: TGTGCCAGCAGCCCAGGCGTTTTGCCCTACGAGCAGTACTTC
clone size: NA; V gene: TRBV5-1; J gene: TRBJ1-4; D gene: TRBD1; CDR3 protein: CASSRDRGAEKLFF; CDR3 DNA: TGCGCCAGCAGCCGGGACAGGGGGGCTGAAAAACTGTTTTTT
clone size: NA; V gene: TRBV5-1; J gene: TRBJ1-3; D gene: TRBD1; CDR3 protein: CASSPGTASGNTIYF; CDR3 DNA: TGCGCCAGTAGCCCCGGGACAGCTTCTGGAAACACCATATATTTT
clone size: NA; V gene: TRBV5-1; J gene: TRBJ2-3; D gene: NA; CDR3 protein: CASSPTGGSDTQYF; CDR3 DNA: TGCGCCAGCAGCCCGACTGGAGGGTCAGATACGCAGTATTTT
clone size: NA; V gene: TRBV10-3; J gene: TRBJ2-1; D gene: TRBD2; CDR3 protein: CAISSNSGADNEQFF; CDR3 DNA: TGTGCCATCAGTAGCAATAGCGGGGCAGACAATGAGCAGTTCTTC
clone size: NA; V gene: TRBV28; J gene: TRBJ2-7; D gene: NA; CDR3 protein: CASSPITVDSYEQYF; CDR3 DNA: TGTGCCAGCAGTCCTATTACGGTGGACAGCTACGAGCAGTACTTC
clone size: many; V gene: TRBV18; J gene: TRBJ2-1; D gene: TRBD1; CDR3 protein: CASSPMTGGENEQFF; CDR3 DNA: TGTGCCAGCTCACCAATGACAGGGGGCGAGAATGAGCAGTTCTTC
clone size: NA; V gene: TRBV6-1; J gene: TRBJ1-3; D gene: TRBD1; CDR3 protein: CASSTGQATIYF; CDR3 DNA: TGTGCCAGCAGTACCGGACAGGCCACCATATATTTT
clone size: few; V gene: TRBV14; J gene: TRBJ2-7; D gene: TRBD2; CDR3 protein: CASSPGLIAGQYF; CDR3 DNA: TGTGCCAGCAGCCCGGGCCTTATAGCGGGCCAGTACTTC
clone size: NA; V gene: TRBV7-2; J gene: TRBJ1-3; D gene: NA; CDR3 protein: CASSLDTSGAGNTIYF; CDR3 DNA: TGTGCCAGCAGCTTAGACACCTCAGGGGCTGGAAACACCATATATTTT
clone size: NA; V gene: TRBV19; J gene: TRBJ1-5; D gene: NA; CDR3 protein: CASSTQGQGQPQHF; CDR3 DNA: TGTGCCAGTAGTACTCAAGGTCAGGGGCAGCCCCAGCATTTT
clone size: NA; V gene: TRBV4-3; J gene: TRBJ2-2; D gene: TRBD2; CDR3 protein: CASSQGSGRELFF; CDR3 DNA: TGCGCCAGCAGCCAAGGTAGCGGGAGGGAGCTGTTTTTT
clone size: few; V gene: TRBV10-2; J gene: TRBJ2-7; D gene: NA; CDR3 protein: CASSPSGSYEQYF; CDR3 DNA: TGCGCCAGCAGCCCCTCGGGGAGCTACGAGCAGTACTTC
clone size: NA; V gene: TRBV5-1; J gene: TRBJ2-3; D gene: TRBD2; CDR3 protein: CASSPSASGEGDTQYF; CDR3 DNA: TGCGCCAGCAGCCCCTCCGCTAGCGGGGAGGGAGATACGCAGTATTTT
clone size: NA; V gene: TRBV7-2; J gene: TRBJ1-5; D gene: TRBD1; CDR3 protein: CASSLGTGRNQPQHF; CDR3 DNA: TGTGCCAGCAGCTTAGGGACAGGGCGCAATCAGCCCCAGCATTTT
clone size: NA; V gene: TRBV21-1; J gene: TRBJ2-7; D gene: NA; CDR3 protein: CASSTSDSPRNGQYF; CDR3 DNA: TGTGCCAGCAGCACATCGGACAGCCCCCGTAACGGGCAGTACTTC
clone size: NA; V gene: TRBV7-8; J gene: TRBJ2-7; D gene: NA; CDR3 protein: CASSLEEGAGEQYF; CDR3 DNA: TGTGCCAGCAGCTTAGAGGAGGGGGCAGGCGAGCAGTACTTC
clone size: NA; V gene: TRBV10-3; J gene: TRBJ2-1; D gene: NA; CDR3 protein: CAINPGSSYNGQFF; CDR3 DNA: TGTGCCATCAACCCGGGGAGCTCCTACAATGGGCAGTTCTTC
clone size: NA; V gene: TRBV28; J gene: TRBJ2-1; D gene: NA; CDR3 protein: CASTLVGVSSYNEQFF; CDR3 DNA: TGTGCCAGCACTCTAGTTGGTGTGAGCTCCTACAATGAGCAGTTCTTC
clone size: NA; V gene: TRBV25-1; J gene: TRBJ2-1; D gene: TRBD2; CDR3 protein: CASSGRLAGYNEQFF; CDR3 DNA: TGTGCCAGCAGTGGTCGACTAGCGGGGTACAATGAGCAGTTCTTC
clone size: NA; V gene: TRBV4-1; J gene: TRBJ2-1; D gene: NA; CDR3 protein: CASSPLASPLEQFF; CDR3 DNA: TGCGCCAGCAGCCCGCTAGCGAGTCCCCTAGAGCAGTTCTTC
clone size: NA; V gene: TRBV30; J gene: TRBJ1-5; D gene: NA; CDR3 protein: CAWSVTGDNQPQHF; CDR3 DNA: TGTGCCTGGAGTGTAACCGGGGACAATCAGCCCCAGCATTTT
clone size: NA; V gene: TRBV4-1; J gene: TRBJ1-1; D gene: TRBD1; CDR3 protein: CASSGTGRGNTEAFF; CDR3 DNA: TGCGCCAGCAGCGGGACAGGGAGGGGGAACACTGAAGCTTTCTTT
clone size: NA; V gene: TRBV4-1; J gene: TRBJ2-7; D gene: TRBD2; CDR3 protein: CASSQEQLAGGTNTYEQYF; CDR3 DNA: TGCGCCAGCAGCCAAGAACAACTAGCGGGAGGCACTAATACCTACGAGCAGTACTTC
clone size: NA; V gene: TRBV5-1; J gene: TRBJ2-1; D gene: NA; CDR3 protein: CASSAGLPSYNEQFF; CDR3 DNA: TGCGCCAGCAGCGCAGGACTGCCCTCCTACAATGAGCAGTTCTTC
clone size: NA; V gene: TRBV7-9; J gene: TRBJ2-3; D gene: NA; CDR3 protein: CASSVVASDTQYF; CDR3 DNA: TGTGCCAGCAGCGTTGTGGCATCAGATACGCAGTATTTT
clone size: NA; V gene: TRBV10-2; J gene: TRBJ2-7; D gene: TRBD2; CDR3 protein: CASRGTTTYEQYF; CDR3 DNA: TGCGCCAGCAGAGGGACTACAACCTACGAGCAGTACTTC
clone size: few; V gene: TRBV5-6; J gene: TRBJ1-1; D gene: NA; CDR3 protein: CASSLNRETEAFF; CDR3 DNA: TGTGCCAGCAGCTTGAACAGGGAGACTGAAGCTTTCTTT
clone size: NA; V gene: TRBV11-3; J gene: TRBJ2-7; D gene: TRBD1; CDR3 protein: CASSQQGWEQYF; CDR3 DNA: TGTGCCAGCAGCCAACAGGGGTGGGAGCAGTACTTC
clone size: few; V gene: TRBV19; J gene: TRBJ1-1; D gene: TRBD1; CDR3 protein: CASKDRGGTEAFF; CDR3 DNA: TGTGCCAGTAAAGACAGGGGAGGGACTGAAGCTTTCTTT
clone size: NA; V gene: TRBV27; J gene: TRBJ2-7; D gene: NA; CDR3 protein: CASSPHLGLRGEQYF; CDR3 DNA: TGTGCCAGCAGTCCCCATTTGGGCCTTAGGGGGGAGCAGTACTTC
clone size: few; V gene: TRBV7-2; J gene: TRBJ2-1; D gene: TRBD1; CDR3 protein: CASSFSGQGNEQFF; CDR3 DNA: TGTGCCAGCAGCTTCTCGGGACAGGGCAATGAGCAGTTCTTC
clone size: few; V gene: TRBV5-5; J gene: TRBJ2-1; D gene: TRBD2; CDR3 protein: CASSFGSGSLYNEQFF; CDR3 DNA: TGTGCCAGCAGCTTTGGAAGCGGGAGTCTCTACAATGAGCAGTTCTTC
clone size: NA; V gene: TRBV11-3; J gene: TRBJ2-3; D gene: TRBD2; CDR3 protein: CASSLAPGGGSTDTQYF; CDR3 DNA: TGTGCCAGCAGCTTAGCACCGGGAGGGGGATCCACAGATACGCAGTATTTT